Below are 10 T cell receptor beta chains sequenced from a single sample in a study of blood T cells in healthy people across ages. Primed by a sample-barcoded 5' primer and a J-beta primer mix, a second PCR proceeded for about 6 to 11 cycles. TCRdb independently ran MiXCR on the 5' RACE reads; one entry per CDR3 protein. The sample shows 1 million or so distinct CDR3 sequences, almost 25% of them seen only once. The same sample was also studied in work on T cells of mothers and their children.

What was sequenced was blood. Receptor source: a girl aged 2 to 9 in good health.

This chain links TRBV7-2 with TRBJ2-3; 8 nucleotides agree with TRBD1. The germline gives CDR1 SGHTA, CDR2 FQGNSA. This CDR3 spans 16 amino acids. The ends lost 5 bases at V and 8 bases at J; junction bases unmatched: 15. CDR3 nucleotide sequence: TGTGCCAGCAGCCCCCCCAGGGGACAGGCCTTTGGTACGCAGTATTTT. Its translation is CASSPPRGQAFGTQYF.

This clonotype turned up a few times. This chain links TRBV4-3 with TRBJ2-6, with D uncertain. The CDR3 consists of 16 residues. Between the trimmed V and J ends, which lost 2 bases and 0 bases, there was a span of 8 bases. Germline V CDR1 and CDR2: LGHNA, YSLEER. Here the CDR3 reads CASSQTPASGANVLTF. The CDR3 nucleotides are TGCGCCAGCAGCCAAACCCCTGCCTCTGGGGCCAACGTCCTGACTTTC.

The rearrangement uses TRBV25-1 and TRBJ2-1, with a weak D call TRBD2 (6 bases). The J call is doubtful: the DNA matches TRBJ2-7 better. The CDR3 loop spans 14 amino acids. Per germline, CDR1 MGHDK and CDR2 SYGVNS. The CDR3 is CASSVSGSHGEQYF. The CDR3 bases are TGTGCCAGCAGTGTTAGCGGTTCCCACGGCGAGCAGTACTTC.

The chain links TRBV29-1 to TRBJ2-5; 7 bases match TRBD1. Germline V gene sequence: CDR1 SQVTM, CDR2 ANQGSEA. V lost 7 bases, J lost 6 bases, and 11 bases stayed unmatched. The CDR3 totals 13 residues. CDR3 loop: CSGRDSREKTQYF. As DNA, the CDR3 is TGCAGCGGAAGGGACAGCAGGGAGAAGACCCAGTACTTC.

This clonotype was seen more than once but under ten times. J is TRBJ1-1 and V is TRBV12-3 or TRBV12-4; D is ambiguous. Trimming pared 6 bases from V and 3 bases from J, leaving 8 bases between. CDR3 size: 12 residues. The CDR3 DNA reads as TGTGCCAGCAGGACACAATACACTGAAGCTTTCTTT. This translates into CASRTQYTEAFF.

To note about this clonotype: Since a much larger clone is just one base distant, this may be a read error. This chain connects TRBV9 to TRBJ1-3; weak D call: TRBD1 (5 bases). The V and J ends lost 5 bases and 0 bases respectively, with 12 bases between them. CDR1 and CDR2 (germline): SGDLS, YYNGEE. The CDR3 consists of 15 residues. The CDR3 DNA follows: TGTGCCAGCAGTACCGGGGACGCCTCTGGAAACACCATATATTTT. Translating it yields CASSTGDASGNTIYF.

This clonotype showed up just a few times. The chain carries TRBV28 and TRBJ1-5; 7 bases match TRBD1. This CDR3 is 14 amino acids long. Germline V lookup: CDR1 MDHEN, CDR2 SYDVKM. With V trimmed by 6 bases and J by 5 bases, 7 bases remained unmatched. CDR3: CASSFRQGDQPQHF. The CDR3 DNA is TGTGCCAGCAGCTTCAGACAGGGCGATCAGCCCCAGCATTTT.

The CDR3 bases are TGTGCCAGGGAACTGACAGTCATAGGGACTGAAGCTTTCTTT. It codes for CARELTVIGTEAFF. The chain uses TRBV25-1 and TRBJ1-1, with a tentative D call TRBD1 (5 bases). The CDR3 contains 14 residues. V lost 9 bases, J lost 5 bases, and 19 bases lay in between. CDR1 is MGHDK and CDR2 is SYGVNS in the germline V gene. The whole variable domain, remainder taken from reference TRBV25-1 and TRBJ1-1, is EADIYQTPRYLVIGTGKKITLECSQTMGHDKMYWYQQDPGMELHLIHYSYGVNSTEKGDLSSESTVSRIRTEHFPLTLESARPSHTSQYLCARELTVIGTEAFFGQGTRLTVV.

The rearrangement uses TRBV28 and TRBJ2-1; 9 nucleotides match TRBD2. This CDR3 has 15 residues. From germline, CDR1 is MDHEN and CDR2 SYDVKM. The ends lost 4 bases at V and 4 bases at J; junction bases unmatched: 5. In DNA, the CDR3 is TGTGCCAGCAGTTCAATAGCGGGAGCGTACAATGAGCAGTTCTTC. It codes for CASSSIAGAYNEQFF.

The CDR3 sequence: CASSLDRGYNSPLHF. DNA for the CDR3: TGCGCCAGCAGCCTGGACAGGGGGTATAATTCACCCCTCCACTTT. The chain couples TRBV4-1 to TRBJ1-6, with 10 bases matching TRBD1. J gave up 4 bases and V 4 bases, and 1 base lay outside the gene matches. CDR1 is MGHRA and CDR2 is YSYEKL in the germline V gene. The CDR3 consists of 15 residues.